One T cell receptor beta chain is described in this entry. The study drew participants aged about 18 to 95 years from 20 to 30 US areas. Which cohort a participant joined came from the clinical history participants gave. The assay was immunoSEQ multiplex PCR, and TCRdb's table has in-frame clones only and misses some. The data show 300,000 to 500,000 clones, roughly 90% seen once. Germline V gives CDR1 SQVTM, CDR2 ANQGSEA. Trimming removed 7 bases from V and 5 bases from J; junction bases left unmatched: 18. CDR3 length: 16 residues. The data originate from a study of blood T cell repertoires in COVID-19. Whole-study context: COVID-19 samples, acute and convalescent, were from the United States, Italy and Spain.

V usage is TRBV29-1 and J usage is TRBJ2-7; 9 bases are a match to TRBD2. Sequenced input: PBMCs or T cells enriched from blood (not recorded which). This receptor was obtained from a woman aged 25 to 45 with acute COVID-19. In DNA, the CDR3 is TGCAGCGCCGTGGGGGCTAAACTCCAGCGGGGGGACGAGCAGTACTTC. Protein product: CSAVGAKLQRGDEQYF.